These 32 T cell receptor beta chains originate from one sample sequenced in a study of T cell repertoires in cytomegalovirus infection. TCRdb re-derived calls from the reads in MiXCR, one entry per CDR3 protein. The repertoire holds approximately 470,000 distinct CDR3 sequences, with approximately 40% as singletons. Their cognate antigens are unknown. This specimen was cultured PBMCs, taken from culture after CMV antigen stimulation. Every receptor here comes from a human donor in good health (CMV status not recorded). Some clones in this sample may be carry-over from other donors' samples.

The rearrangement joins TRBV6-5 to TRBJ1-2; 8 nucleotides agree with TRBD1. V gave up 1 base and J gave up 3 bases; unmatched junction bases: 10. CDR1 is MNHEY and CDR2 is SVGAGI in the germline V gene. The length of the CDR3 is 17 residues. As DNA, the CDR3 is TGTGCCAGCAGTTACTATCGGACAGGGCCAGCCGACTATGGCTACACCTTC. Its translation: CASSYYRTGPADYGYTF.

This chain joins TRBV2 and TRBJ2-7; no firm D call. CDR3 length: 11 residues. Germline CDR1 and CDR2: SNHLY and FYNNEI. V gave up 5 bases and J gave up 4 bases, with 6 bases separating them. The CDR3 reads CASSPEYEQYF. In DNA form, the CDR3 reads TGTGCCAGCAGTCCCGAATACGAGCAGTACTTC.

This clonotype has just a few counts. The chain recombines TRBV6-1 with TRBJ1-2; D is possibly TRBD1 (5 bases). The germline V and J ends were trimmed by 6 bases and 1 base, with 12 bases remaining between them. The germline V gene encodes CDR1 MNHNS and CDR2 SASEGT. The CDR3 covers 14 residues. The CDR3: CASRGNQGNYGYTF. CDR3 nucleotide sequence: TGTGCCAGCAGGGGCAATCAGGGTAACTATGGCTACACCTTC.

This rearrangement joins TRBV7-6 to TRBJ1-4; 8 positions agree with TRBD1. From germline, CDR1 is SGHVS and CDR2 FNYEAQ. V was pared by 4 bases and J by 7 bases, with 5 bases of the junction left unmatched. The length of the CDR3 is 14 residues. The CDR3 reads CASSSSGGREKLFF. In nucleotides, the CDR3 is TGTGCCAGCAGCTCCTCAGGGGGCCGTGAAAAACTGTTTTTT.

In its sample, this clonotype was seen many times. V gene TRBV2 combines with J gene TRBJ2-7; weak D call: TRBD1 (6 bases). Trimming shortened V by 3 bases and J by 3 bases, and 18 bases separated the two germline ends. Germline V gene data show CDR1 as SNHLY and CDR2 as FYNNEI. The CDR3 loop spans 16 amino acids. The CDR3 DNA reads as TGTGCCAGCAGTGAGAGGGGGTCCGGGCACCACTACGAGCAGTACTTC. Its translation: CASSERGSGHHYEQYF.

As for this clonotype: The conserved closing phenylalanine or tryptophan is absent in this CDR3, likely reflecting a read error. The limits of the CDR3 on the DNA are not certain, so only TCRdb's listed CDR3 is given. The chain's CDR3 is CASSTSLAPLFG. The chain joins TRBV7-9 to TRBJ2-1; the listed D gene, TRBD2, was not tested against the DNA. Germline loops: CDR1 SEHNR, CDR2 FQNEAQ (reference sequence). The CDR3 has 12 amino acids, counting both end residues.

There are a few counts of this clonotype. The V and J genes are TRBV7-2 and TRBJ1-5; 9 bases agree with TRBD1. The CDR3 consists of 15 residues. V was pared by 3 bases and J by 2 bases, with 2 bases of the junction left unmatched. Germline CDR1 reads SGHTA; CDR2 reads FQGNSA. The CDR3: CASSFRTGGNQPQHF. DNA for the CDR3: TGTGCCAGCAGCTTCCGGACAGGGGGCAATCAGCCCCAGCATTTT.

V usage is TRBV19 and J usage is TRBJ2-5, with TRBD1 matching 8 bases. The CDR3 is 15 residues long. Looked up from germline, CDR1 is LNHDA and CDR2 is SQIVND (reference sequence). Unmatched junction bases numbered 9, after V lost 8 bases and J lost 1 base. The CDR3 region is CASGSTGGTQETQYF. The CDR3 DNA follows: TGTGCCAGTGGAAGTACAGGGGGGACCCAAGAGACCCAGTACTTC.

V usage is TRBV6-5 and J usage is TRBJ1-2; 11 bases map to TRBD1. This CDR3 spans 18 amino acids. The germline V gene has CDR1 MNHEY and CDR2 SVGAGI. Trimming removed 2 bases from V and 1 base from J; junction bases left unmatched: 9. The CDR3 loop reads CASSYGGGQGAFNYGYTF. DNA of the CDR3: TGTGCCAGCAGTTACGGGGGCGGACAGGGGGCTTTTAACTATGGCTACACCTTC.

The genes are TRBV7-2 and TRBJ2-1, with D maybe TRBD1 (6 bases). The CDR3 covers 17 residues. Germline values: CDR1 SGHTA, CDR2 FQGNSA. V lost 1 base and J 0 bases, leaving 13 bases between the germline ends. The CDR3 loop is CASSLGYRARSYNEQFF. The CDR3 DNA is TGTGCCAGCAGCTTAGGGTACAGGGCTCGCTCCTACAATGAGCAGTTCTTC.

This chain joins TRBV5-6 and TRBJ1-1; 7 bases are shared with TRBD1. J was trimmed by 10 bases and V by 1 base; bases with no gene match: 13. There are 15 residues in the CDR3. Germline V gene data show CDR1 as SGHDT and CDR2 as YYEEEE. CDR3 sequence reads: CASSLTLTGSTGAFF. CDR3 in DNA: TGTGCCAGCAGCTTGACCTTGACAGGGAGCACCGGAGCTTTCTTT.

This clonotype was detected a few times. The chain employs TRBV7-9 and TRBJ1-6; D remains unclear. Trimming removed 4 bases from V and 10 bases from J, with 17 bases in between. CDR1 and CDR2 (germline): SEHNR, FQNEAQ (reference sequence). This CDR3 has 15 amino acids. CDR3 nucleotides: TGTGCCAGCAGCTCCTCCTCCTGGCTGGGATCACCCCTCCACTTT. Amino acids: CASSSSSWLGSPLHF.

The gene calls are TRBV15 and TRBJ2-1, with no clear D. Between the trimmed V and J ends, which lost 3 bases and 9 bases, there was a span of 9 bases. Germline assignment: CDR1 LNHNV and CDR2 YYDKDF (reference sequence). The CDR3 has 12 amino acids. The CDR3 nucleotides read TGTGCCACCAGCAGTCGCCTGGGTGAGCAGTTCTTC. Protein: CATSSRLGEQFF.

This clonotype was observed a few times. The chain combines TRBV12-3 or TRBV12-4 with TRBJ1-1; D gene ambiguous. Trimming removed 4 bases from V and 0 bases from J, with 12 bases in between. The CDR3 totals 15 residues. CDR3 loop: CASSSPHIMNTEAFF. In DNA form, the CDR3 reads TGTGCCAGCAGTTCCCCCCATATTATGAACACTGAAGCTTTCTTT.

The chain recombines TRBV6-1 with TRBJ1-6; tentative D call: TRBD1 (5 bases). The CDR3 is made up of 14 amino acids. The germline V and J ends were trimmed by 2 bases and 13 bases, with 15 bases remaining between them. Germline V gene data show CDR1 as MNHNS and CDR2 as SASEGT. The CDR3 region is CASSEYGGMRPLHF. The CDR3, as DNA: TGTGCCAGCAGTGAATATGGGGGGATGAGGCCCCTCCACTTT.

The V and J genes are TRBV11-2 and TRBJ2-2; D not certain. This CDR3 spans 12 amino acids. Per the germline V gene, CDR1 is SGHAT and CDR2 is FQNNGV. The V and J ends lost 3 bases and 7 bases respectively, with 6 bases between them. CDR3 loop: CASSFPYGELFF. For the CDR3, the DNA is TGTGCCAGCAGCTTCCCTTACGGGGAGCTGTTTTTT.

The chain's CDR3 is CSVVGGSFKRGTYEQYF. For the CDR3, the DNA is TGCAGCGTTGTAGGGGGGTCCTTTAAGCGGGGGACCTACGAGCAGTACTTC. The V gene is TRBV29-1, the J gene TRBJ2-7; 8 bases are shared with TRBD2. Germline CDR1 reads SQVTM; CDR2 reads ANQGSEA. The CDR3 runs 17 residues. J gave up 2 bases and V 4 bases, and 16 bases lay outside the gene matches.

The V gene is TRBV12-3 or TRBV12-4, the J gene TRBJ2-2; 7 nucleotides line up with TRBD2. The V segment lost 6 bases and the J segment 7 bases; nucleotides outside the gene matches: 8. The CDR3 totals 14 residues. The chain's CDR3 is CASRWGGRSGELFF. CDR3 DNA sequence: TGTGCCAGCAGATGGGGGGGACGGAGCGGGGAGCTGTTTTTT.

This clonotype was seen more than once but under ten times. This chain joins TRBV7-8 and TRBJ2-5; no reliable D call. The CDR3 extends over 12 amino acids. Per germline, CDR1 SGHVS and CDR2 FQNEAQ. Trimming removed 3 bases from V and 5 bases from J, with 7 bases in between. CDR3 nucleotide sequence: TGTGCCAGCAGCTTGAGGATGGAGACCCAGTACTTC. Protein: CASSLRMETQYF.

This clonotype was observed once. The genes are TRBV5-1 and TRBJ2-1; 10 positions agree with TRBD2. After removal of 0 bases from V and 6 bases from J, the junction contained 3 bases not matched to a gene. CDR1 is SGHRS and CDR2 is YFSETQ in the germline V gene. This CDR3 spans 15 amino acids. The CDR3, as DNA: TGCGCCAGCAGCTTGGGAGCGGGGGGGCTCAATGAGCAGTTCTTC. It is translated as CASSLGAGGLNEQFF.

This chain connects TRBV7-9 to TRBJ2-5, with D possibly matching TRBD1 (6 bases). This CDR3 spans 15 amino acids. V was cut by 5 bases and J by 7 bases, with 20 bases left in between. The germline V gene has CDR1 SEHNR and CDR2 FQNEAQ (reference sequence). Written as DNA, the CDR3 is TGTGCCAGCAGCGTCAGCGGACAGCCTCTTGCGACCCAGTACTTC. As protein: CASSVSGQPLATQYF.

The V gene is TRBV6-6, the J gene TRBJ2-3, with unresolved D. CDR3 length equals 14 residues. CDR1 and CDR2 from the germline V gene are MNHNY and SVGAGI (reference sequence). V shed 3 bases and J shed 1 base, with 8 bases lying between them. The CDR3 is CASSYSSGTDTQYF. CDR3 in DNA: TGTGCCAGCAGTTATAGTTCCGGCACAGATACGCAGTATTTT.

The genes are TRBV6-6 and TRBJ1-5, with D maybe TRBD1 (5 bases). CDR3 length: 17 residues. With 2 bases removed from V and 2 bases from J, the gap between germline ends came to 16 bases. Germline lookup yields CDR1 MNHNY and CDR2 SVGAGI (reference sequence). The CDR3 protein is CASSYSPLGQGNQPQHF. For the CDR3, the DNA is TGTGCCAGCAGTTACAGTCCTCTGGGGCAGGGCAATCAGCCCCAGCATTTT.

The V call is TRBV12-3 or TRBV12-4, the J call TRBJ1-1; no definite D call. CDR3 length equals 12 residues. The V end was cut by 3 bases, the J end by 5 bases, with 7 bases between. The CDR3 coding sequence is TGTGCCAGCAGTTTTTCCCGGACTGAAGCTTTCTTT. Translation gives CASSFSRTEAFF.

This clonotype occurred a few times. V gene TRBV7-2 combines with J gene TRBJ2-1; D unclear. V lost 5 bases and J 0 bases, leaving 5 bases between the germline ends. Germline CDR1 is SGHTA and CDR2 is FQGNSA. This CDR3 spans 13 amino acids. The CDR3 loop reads CASSHSSYNEQFF. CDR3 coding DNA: TGTGCCAGCAGCCACTCCTCCTACAATGAGCAGTTCTTC.

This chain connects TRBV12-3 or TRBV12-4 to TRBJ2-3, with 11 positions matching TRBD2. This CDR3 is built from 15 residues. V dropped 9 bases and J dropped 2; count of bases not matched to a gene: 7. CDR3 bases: TGTGCCAGTGGGACTAGCGGAGCAACCACAGATACGCAGTATTTT. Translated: CASGTSGATTDTQYF.

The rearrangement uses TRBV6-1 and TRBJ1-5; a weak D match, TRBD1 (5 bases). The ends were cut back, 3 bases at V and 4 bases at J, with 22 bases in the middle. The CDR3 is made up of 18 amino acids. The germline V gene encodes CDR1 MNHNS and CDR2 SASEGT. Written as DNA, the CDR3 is TGTGCCAGCAGTGACCTCCCCTTGGGGCCAGGCCTGAATCAGCCCCAGCATTTT. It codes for CASSDLPLGPGLNQPQHF.

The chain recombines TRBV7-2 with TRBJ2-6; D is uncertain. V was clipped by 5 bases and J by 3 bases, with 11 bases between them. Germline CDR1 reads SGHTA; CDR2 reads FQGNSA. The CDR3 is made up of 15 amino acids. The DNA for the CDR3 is TGTGCCAGCAGCCCGGGTCCTTTTGGGGCCAACGTCCTGACTTTC. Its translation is CASSPGPFGANVLTF.

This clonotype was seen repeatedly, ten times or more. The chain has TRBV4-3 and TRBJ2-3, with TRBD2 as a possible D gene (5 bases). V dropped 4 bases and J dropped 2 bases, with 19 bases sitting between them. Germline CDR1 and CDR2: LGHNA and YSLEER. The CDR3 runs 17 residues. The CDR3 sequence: CASSRTMGSGTTDTQYF. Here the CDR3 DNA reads TGCGCCAGCAGCCGTACGATGGGGAGCGGAACCACAGATACGCAGTATTTT.

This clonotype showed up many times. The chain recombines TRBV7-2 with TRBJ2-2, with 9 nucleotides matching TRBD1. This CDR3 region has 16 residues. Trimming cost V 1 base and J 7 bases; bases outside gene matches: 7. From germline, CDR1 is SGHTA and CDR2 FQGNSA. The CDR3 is CASSLVGTGSGGELFF. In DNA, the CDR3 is TGTGCCAGCAGCTTAGTGGGGACAGGGTCAGGCGGGGAGCTGTTTTTT.

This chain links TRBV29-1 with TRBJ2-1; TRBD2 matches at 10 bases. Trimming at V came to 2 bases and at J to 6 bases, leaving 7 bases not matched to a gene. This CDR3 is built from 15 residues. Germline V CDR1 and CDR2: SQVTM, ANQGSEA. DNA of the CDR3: TGCAGCGTTGAAAACTCAGCGGGAGGGCCCAATGAGCAGTTCTTC. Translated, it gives CSVENSAGGPNEQFF.

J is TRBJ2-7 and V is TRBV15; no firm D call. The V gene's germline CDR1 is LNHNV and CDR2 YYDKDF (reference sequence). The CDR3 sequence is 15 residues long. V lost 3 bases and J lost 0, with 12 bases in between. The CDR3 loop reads CATSSGTTLSYEQYF. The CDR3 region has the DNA TGTGCCACCAGCAGTGGCACCACTCTCTCCTACGAGCAGTACTTC.